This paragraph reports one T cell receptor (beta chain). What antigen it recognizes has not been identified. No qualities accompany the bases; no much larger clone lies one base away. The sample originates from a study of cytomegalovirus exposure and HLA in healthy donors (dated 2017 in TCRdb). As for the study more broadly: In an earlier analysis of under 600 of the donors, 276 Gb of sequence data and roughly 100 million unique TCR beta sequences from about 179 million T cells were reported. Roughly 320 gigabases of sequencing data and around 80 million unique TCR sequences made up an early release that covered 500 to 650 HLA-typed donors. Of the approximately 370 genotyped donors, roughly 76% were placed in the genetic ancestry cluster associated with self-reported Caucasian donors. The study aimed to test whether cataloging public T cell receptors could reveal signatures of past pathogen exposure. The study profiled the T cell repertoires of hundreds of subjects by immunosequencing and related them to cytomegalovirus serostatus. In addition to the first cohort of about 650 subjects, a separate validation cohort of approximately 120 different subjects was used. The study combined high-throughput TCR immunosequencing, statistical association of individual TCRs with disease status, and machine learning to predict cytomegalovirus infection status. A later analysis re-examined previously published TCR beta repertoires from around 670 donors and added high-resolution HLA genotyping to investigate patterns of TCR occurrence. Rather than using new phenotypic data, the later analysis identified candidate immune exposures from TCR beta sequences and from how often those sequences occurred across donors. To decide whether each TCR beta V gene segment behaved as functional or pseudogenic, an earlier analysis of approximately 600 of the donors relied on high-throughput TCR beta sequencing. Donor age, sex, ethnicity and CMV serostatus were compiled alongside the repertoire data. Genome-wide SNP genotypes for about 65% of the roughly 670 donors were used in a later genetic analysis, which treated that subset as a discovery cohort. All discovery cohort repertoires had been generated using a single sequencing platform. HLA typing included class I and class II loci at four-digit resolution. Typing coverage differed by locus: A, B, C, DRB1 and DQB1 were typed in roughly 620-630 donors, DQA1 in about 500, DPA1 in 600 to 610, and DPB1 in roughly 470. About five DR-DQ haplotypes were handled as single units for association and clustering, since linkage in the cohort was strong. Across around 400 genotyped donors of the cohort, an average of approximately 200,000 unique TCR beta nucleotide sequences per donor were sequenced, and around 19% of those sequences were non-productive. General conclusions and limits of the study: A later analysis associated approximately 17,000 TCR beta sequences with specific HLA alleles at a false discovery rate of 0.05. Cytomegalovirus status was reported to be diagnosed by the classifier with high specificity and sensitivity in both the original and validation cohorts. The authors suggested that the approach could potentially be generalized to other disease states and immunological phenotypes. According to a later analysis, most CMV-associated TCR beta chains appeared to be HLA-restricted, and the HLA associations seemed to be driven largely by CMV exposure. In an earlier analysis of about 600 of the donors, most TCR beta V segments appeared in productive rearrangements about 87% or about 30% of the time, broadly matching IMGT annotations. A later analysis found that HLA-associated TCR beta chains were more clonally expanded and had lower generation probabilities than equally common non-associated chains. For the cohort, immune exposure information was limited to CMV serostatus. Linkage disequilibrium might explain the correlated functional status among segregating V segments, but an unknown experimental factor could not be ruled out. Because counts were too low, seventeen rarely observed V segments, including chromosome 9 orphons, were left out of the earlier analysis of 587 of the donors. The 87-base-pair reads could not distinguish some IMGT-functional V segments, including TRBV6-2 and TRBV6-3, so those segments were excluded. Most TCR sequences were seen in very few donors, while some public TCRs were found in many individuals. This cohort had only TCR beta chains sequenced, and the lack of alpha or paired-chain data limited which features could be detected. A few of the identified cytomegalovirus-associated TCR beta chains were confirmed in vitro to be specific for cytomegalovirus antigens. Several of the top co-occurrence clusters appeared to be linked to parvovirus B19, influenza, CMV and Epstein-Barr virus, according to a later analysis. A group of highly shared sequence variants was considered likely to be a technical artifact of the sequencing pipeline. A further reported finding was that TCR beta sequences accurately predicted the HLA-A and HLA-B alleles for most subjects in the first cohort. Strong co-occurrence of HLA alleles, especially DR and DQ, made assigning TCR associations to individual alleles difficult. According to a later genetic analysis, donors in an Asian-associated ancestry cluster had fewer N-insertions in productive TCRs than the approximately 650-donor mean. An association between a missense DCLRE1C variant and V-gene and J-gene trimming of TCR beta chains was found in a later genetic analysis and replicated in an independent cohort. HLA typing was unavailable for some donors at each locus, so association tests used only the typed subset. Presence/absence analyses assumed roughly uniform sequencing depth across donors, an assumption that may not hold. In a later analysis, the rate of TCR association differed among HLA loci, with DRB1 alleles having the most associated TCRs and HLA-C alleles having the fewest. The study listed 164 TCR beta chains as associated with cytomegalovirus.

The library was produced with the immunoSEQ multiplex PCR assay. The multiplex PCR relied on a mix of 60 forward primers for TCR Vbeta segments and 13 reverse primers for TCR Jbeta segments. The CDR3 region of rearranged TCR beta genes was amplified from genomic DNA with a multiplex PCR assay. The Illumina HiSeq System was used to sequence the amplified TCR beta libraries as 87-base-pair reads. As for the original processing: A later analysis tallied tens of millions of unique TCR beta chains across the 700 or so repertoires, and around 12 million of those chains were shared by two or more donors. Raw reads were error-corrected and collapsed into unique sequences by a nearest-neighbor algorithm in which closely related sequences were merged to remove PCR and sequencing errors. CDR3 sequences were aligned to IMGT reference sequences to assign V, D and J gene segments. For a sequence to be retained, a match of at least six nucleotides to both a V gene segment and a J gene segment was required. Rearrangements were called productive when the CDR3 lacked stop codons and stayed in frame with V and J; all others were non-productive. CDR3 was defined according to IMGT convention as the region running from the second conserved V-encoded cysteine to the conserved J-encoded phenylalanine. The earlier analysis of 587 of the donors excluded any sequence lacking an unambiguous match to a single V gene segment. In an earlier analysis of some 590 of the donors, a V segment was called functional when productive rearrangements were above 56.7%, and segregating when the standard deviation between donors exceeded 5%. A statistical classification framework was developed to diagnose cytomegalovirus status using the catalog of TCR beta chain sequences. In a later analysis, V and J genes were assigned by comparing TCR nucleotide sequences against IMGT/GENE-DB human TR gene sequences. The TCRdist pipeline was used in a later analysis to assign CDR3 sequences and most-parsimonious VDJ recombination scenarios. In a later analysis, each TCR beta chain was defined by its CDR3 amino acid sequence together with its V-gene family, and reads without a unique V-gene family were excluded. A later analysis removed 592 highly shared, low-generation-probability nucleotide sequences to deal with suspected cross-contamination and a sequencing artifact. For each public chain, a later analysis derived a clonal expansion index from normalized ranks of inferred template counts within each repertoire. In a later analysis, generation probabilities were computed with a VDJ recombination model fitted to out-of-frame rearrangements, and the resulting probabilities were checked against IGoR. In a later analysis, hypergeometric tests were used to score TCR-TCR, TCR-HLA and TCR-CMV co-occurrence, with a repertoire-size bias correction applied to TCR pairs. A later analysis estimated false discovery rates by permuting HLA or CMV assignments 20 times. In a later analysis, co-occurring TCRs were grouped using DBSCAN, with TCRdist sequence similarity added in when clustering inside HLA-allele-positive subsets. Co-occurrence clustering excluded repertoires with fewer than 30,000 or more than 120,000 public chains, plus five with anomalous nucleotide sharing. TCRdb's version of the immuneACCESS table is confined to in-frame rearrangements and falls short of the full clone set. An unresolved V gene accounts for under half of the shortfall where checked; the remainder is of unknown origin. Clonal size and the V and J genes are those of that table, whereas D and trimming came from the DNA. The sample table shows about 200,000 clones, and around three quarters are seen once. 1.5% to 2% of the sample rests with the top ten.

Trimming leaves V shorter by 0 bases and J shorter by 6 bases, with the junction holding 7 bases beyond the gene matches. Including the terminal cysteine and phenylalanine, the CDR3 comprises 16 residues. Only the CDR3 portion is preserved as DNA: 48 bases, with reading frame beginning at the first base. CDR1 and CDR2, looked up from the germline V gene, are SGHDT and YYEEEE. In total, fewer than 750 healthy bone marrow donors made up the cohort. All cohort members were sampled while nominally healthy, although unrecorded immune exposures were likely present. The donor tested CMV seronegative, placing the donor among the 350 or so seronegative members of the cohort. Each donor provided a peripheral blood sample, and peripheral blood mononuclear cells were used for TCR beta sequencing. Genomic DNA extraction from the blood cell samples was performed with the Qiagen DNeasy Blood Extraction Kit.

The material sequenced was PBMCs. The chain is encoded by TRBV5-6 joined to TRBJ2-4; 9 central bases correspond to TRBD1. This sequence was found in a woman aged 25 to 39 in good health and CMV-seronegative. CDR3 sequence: CASSLGQGGGGNIQYF. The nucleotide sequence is TGTGCCAGCAGCTTGGGACAGGGGGGTGGGGGAAACATTCAGTACTTC.